This T cell receptor beta chain derives from a study of CD8 T cells in ankylosing spondylitis. Study-wide points: Blood from ankylosing spondylitis patients appeared to carry a characteristic roughly eight-variant TCR beta motif. Reportedly, matched ankylosing spondylitis synovial fluid was significantly enriched for disease-linked clones. In peripheral blood, disease-linked CD8+ clones occurred at relatively low frequencies. Existing reports had already noted some motif variants in reactive arthritis synovial fluid and blood.

The ends were cut back, 0 bases at V and 0 bases at J, with 13 bases in the middle. This CDR3 spans 18 amino acids. In germline, CDR1 is SGHRS, CDR2 YFSETQ. In TCRdb, the 5' RACE reads were re-called with MiXCR into one record per CDR3 protein. The sample lists 130,000 or so distinct CDR3 sequences, approximately 6.8% occurring once. This clonotype was seen repeatedly, ten times or more. As yet, its antigen is unknown. This sequence was found in a male donor with ankylosing spondylitis or in good health (not recorded which). Specimen: blood, either unsorted or a sorted T cell fraction (not recorded which). V gene TRBV5-1 combines with J gene TRBJ2-6; D is uncertain. The CDR3: CASSLVNSGSSGANVLTF. The CDR3 nucleotides are TGCGCCAGCAGCTTGGTAAACAGTGGATCCTCTGGGGCCAACGTCCTGACTTTC.